The sequence of this TCR beta chain was determined in a study of neoadjuvant anti-PD-1 for oral cavity cancer. Germline CDR1 is MNHNY and CDR2 is SVGAGI (reference sequence). Trimming pared 3 bases from V and 8 bases from J, leaving 8 bases between. The CDR3 covers 12 residues. TCRdb's copy holds only in-frame clones and misses some; the assay was immunoSEQ multiplex PCR. The sample includes 55,000 to 75,000 clones, roughly nine tenths of them seen just once. Regarding time point: after neoadjuvant nivolumab, at surgical resection. Patients had newly diagnosed, untreated stage II-IVA oral cavity squamous cell carcinoma. Blood cells were analyzed directly, without culture or expansion. Of note for this clone: As yet, its antigen is unknown.

Study outcomes and limitations: Only a few patients per response group were TCR-analyzed; validation needed. Treg/Th17 ratio rose with pretreatment blood and fell with post-treatment tumor TCRbeta clonality.

The source of this sequence is a person aged 35 to 85 with oral cavity squamous cell carcinoma. J is TRBJ2-1 and V is TRBV6-6; D uncertain. The sequencing here drew on PBMCs, taken after nivolumab (anti-PD-1) treatment. The CDR3 sequence is CASSYLRDEQFF. CDR3 DNA: TGTGCCAGCAGTTATTTGAGAGATGAGCAGTTCTTC.